The clone carrying this TCR beta chain has just a few counts. Its antigen is still unknown. The CDR3 is 19 amino acids. J gave up 5 bases and V 6 bases, and 23 bases lay outside the gene matches. Germline V gene lookup returns CDR1 MNHEY and CDR2 SVGEGT. This entry is derived from a study of liver allograft versus peripheral blood T cells. Looking at the study overall: Comparisons were made between T cell receptor repertoires found in transplanted livers and those circulating in recipients' peripheral blood.

Study findings and constraints: Peripheral blood T cell receptor repertoires reportedly differed from those found within liver allografts.

TCRdb reprocessed the reads with MiXCR, giving one entry per CDR3 protein. This table has about 8,500 distinct CDR3 sequences, about 15% appearing once. J is TRBJ1-1 and V is TRBV6-2 or TRBV6-3, with TRBD1 identical over 8 bases. The sequence came from a human patient who had a liver transplant. Some T cells may have originated in the graft donor. The CDR3, as DNA: TGTGCCAGCAGCCCGGTTAAGAAACACTCCGACAGGGGTGCGACTGAAGCTTTCTTT. Translated: CASSPVKKHSDRGATEAFF.